This T cell receptor beta chain comes out of a study of blood T cell repertoires in COVID-19. Overall study context: PBMCs, B-cell-depleted T cells, or T cells provided the cDNA or gDNA that made up the material.

Study processing details: It was from reference gene primer amplification that nucleated cell counts were estimated. Profiling relied on immunoSEQ multiplex PCR, and the TCRdb table lists in-frame clones only, not all of them. V, J and clone size derive from that table, while D and trimming were established from the DNA sequence. This table has around 340,000 clones, around 83% appearing once. V shed 1 base and J 0 bases; nucleotides not matched to a gene: 12. This CDR3 is 19 amino acids long. The sequence derives from a man aged 25 to 45 with active or convalescent COVID-19. This rearrangement joins TRBV5-3 to TRBJ2-1; 8 bases align to TRBD2. TRBV5-3 is given ORF status, its function remaining uncertain. The sample was peripheral blood. The CDR3 reads CARSLTGGPPPSSYNEQFF. The CDR3 DNA follows: TGTGCCAGAAGCTTGACGGGAGGGCCTCCGCCAAGCTCCTACAATGAGCAGTTCTTC.